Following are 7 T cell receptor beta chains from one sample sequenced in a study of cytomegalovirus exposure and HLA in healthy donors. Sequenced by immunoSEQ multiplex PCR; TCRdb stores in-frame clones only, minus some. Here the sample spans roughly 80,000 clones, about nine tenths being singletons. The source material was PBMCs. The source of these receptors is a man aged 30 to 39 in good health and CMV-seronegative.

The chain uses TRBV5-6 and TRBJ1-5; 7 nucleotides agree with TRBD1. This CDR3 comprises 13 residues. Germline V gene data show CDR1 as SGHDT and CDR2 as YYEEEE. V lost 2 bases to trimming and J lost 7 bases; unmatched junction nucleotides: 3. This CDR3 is CASSFGQAQPQHF. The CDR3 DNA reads TGTGCCAGCAGCTTCGGACAGGCGCAGCCCCAGCATTTT.

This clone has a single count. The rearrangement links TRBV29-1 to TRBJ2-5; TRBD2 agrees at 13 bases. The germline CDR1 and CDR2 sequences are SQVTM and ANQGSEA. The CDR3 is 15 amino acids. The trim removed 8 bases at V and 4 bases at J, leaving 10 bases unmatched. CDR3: CSLGLAGYLGETQYF. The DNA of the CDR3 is TGCAGCTTGGGACTAGCGGGGTATTTGGGAGAGACCCAGTACTTC.

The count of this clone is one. The CDR3 region is CASKSGTNTGELFF. DNA for the CDR3: TGTGCCAGCAAGAGCGGAACGAACACCGGGGAGCTGTTTTTT. This sequence joins TRBV2 and TRBJ2-2, with a weak D call TRBD2 (5 bases). Per the germline V gene, CDR1 is SNHLY and CDR2 is FYNNEI. This CDR3 is built from 14 residues. The germline V and J ends were trimmed by 7 bases and 0 bases, with 9 bases remaining between them. Full variable domain (outside the CDR3, taken from reference TRBV2 and TRBJ2-2): EPEVTQTPSHQVTQMGQEVILRCVPISNHLYFYWYRQILGQKVEFLVSFYNNEISEKSEIFDDQFSVERPDGSNFTLKIRSTKLEDSAMYFCASKSGTNTGELFFGEGSRLTVL.

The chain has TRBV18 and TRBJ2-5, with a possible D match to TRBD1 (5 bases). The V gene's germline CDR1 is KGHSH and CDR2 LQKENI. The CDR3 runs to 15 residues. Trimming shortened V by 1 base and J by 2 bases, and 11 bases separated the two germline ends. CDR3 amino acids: CASSPRGPGQETQYF. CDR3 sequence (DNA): TGTGCCAGCTCACCACGGGGCCCAGGACAAGAGACCCAGTACTTC.

CDR3 coding DNA: TGTGCCAGCAGTTACTCGAACAGGGAACGCTACACCTTC. Its translation: CASSYSNRERYTF. The J gene is TRBJ1-2, the V gene TRBV6-5; possibly TRBD1 for D (6 bases). This CDR3 region has 13 residues. The V and J ends lost 0 bases and 9 bases respectively, with 11 bases between them. Germline CDR1 reads MNHEY; CDR2 reads SVGAGI.

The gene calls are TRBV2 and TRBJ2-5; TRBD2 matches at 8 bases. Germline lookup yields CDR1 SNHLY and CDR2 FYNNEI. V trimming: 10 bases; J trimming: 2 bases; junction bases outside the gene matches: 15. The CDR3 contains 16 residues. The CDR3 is CATSVTTGGRQETQYF. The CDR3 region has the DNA TGTGCCACTAGTGTAACAACGGGCGGGAGGCAAGAGACCCAGTACTTC.

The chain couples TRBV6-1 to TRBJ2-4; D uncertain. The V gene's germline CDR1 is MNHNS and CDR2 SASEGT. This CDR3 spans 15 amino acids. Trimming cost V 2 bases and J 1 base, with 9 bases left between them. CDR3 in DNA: TGTGCCAGCAGTGAACTGAGGTCGGCCAAAAACATTCAGTACTTC. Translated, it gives CASSELRSAKNIQYF.